This T cell receptor beta chain appears in the sequencing data of a study of cytomegalovirus exposure and HLA in healthy donors. Trimming stripped 3 bases from V and 10 bases from J, with 16 bases between. Germline values: CDR1 MNHEY, CDR2 SVGAGI. This CDR3 comprises 15 residues. 60 Vbeta and 13 Jbeta primers were used in PCR. Here immunoSEQ multiplex PCR was the method, and the copy in TCRdb shows in-frame clones only, minus some. The sample includes about 140,000 clones, approximately 80% of them seen just once. General observations from the study: Exclusion applied to some V segments, including TRBV6-2 and TRBV6-3, as they were indistinguishable. Many donors shared some public TCRs, even though most TCR sequences were rare.

In the case of this clone: Its antigen is unidentified.

The rearrangement joins TRBV6-5 to TRBJ1-6; no clear D. This receptor was identified in a male donor in good health and CMV-seronegative. The sequencing sample was made of PBMCs. The CDR3 DNA reads as TGTGCCAGCAGTTATGAGGGTCATCTCATGTCACCCCTCCACTTT. Amino acid sequence: CASSYEGHLMSPLHF.